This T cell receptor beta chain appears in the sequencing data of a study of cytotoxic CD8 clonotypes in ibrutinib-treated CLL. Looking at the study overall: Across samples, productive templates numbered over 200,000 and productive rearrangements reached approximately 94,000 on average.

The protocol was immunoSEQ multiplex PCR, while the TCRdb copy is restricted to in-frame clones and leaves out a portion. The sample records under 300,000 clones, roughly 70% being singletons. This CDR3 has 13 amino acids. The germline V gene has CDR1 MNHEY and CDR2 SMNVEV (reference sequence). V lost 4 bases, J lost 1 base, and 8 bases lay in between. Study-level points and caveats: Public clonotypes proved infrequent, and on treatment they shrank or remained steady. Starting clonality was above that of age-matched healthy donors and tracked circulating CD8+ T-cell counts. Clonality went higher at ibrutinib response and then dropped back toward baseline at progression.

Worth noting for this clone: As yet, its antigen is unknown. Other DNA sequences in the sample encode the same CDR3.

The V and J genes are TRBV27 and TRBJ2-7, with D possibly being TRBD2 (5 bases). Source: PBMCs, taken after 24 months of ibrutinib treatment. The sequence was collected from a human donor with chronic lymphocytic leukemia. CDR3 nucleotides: TGTGCCAGCAGTTACCGCGGGTCCTACGAGCAGTACTTC. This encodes CASSYRGSYEQYF.